A single sample is the source of the 25 T cell receptor beta chains below, sequenced in a study of early T cells in non-severe SARS-CoV-2 infection. Each CDR3 protein gets one entry after TCRdb re-called the 5' RACE reads with MiXCR. The top ten hold 4.5% to 6% of the sample, which has nearly 30,000 distinct CDR3 sequences, under 6% seen once. The material sequenced was whole blood. The receptors here all came from an adult who was a healthcare worker with PCR-confirmed SARS-CoV-2 infection or an uninfected control (not recorded which).

At least ten counts were recorded for this clonotype. This chain connects TRBV7-9 to TRBJ2-3; 8 bases map to TRBD1. This CDR3 comprises 15 residues. Per germline, CDR1 SEHNR and CDR2 FQNEAQ (reference sequence). The trim removed 0 bases at V and 3 bases at J, leaving 2 bases unmatched. DNA of the CDR3: TGTGCCAGCAGCTTAGCGAGGGACAGGACAGATACGCAGTATTTT. Its protein product is CASSLARDRTDTQYF.

This clonotype was seen only a few times. The chain combines TRBV5-4 with TRBJ2-1; D possibly corresponds to TRBD1 (5 bases). Germline lookup yields CDR1 SGHNT and CDR2 YYREEE (reference sequence). The CDR3 runs 15 residues. The V end lost 4 bases, the J end lost 1 base, and 12 bases lay between the germline ends. In DNA form, the CDR3 reads TGTGCCAGCAGCCGGGCAGGGAATTCCTACAATGAGCAGTTCTTC. It specifies CASSRAGNSYNEQFF. Looking up the rest from reference TRBV5-4 and TRBJ2-1 gives the full variable domain: ETGVTQSPTHLIKTRGQQVTLRCSSQSGHNTVSWYQQALGQGPQFIFQYYREEENGRGNFPPRFSGLQFPNYSSELNVNALELDDSALYLCASSRAGNSYNEQFFGPGTRLTVL.

This clonotype was seen at least ten times. This chain joins TRBV27 and TRBJ2-7; D not resolved. Germline CDR1 is MNHEY and CDR2 is SMNVEV (reference sequence). V was cut by 6 bases and J by 11 bases, with 14 bases left in between. The CDR3 is 11 amino acids. The CDR3 DNA reads as TGTGCCAGCAGCCTGGGGATTCGTGAGTACTTC. Protein sequence: CASSLGIREYF.

There are many counts of this clonotype. The chain employs TRBV7-9 and TRBJ1-2; perhaps TRBD1 as D (6 bases). The CDR3 covers 15 residues. From germline, CDR1 is SEHNR and CDR2 FQNEAQ (reference sequence). Trimming left V 7 bases short and J 2 bases short, with 17 bases between. The DNA of the CDR3 is TGTGCCAGCAACCTGGGGGCAGGGGACAACTATGGCTACACCTTC. It yields the protein CASNLGAGDNYGYTF.

This clonotype has just a few counts. The gene calls are TRBV20-1 and TRBJ2-5, with D unresolved. The ends were cut back, 6 bases at V and 0 bases at J, with 20 bases in the middle. Germline loops: CDR1 DFQATT, CDR2 SNEGSKA (reference sequence). The CDR3 runs 16 residues. CDR3 nucleotides: TGCAGTGCCATACCCCGCTACGGATGGTACCAAGAGACCCAGTACTTC. It is translated as CSAIPRYGWYQETQYF.

This clonotype has only a few counts. The chain joins TRBV29-1 to TRBJ2-3; D is uncertain. The germline V gene encodes CDR1 SQVTM and CDR2 ANQGSEA. The V gene lost 4 bases and the J gene lost 4 bases, with 9 bases spanning the gap. The CDR3 extends over 12 amino acids. The DNA of the CDR3 is TGCAGCGTTGGGCCCGCTGCAGATACGCAGTATTTT. This codes for CSVGPAADTQYF.

At least ten counts were recorded for this clonotype. The chain employs TRBV7-4 and TRBJ2-3, with 12 nucleotides matching TRBD2. The germline V gene encodes CDR1 SGHVT and CDR2 SQSDAQ. The ends lost 3 bases at V and 4 bases at J; junction bases unmatched: 5. There are 16 residues in the CDR3. CDR3 amino acids: CASSFWTSGAADTQYF. CDR3 coding DNA: TGTGCCAGCAGCTTCTGGACTAGCGGGGCCGCAGATACGCAGTATTTT.

The V call is TRBV20-1, the J call TRBJ2-5; D unclear. Trimming cost V 6 bases and J 2 bases, with 16 bases left between them. Germline V gene sequence: CDR1 DFQATT, CDR2 SNEGSKA (reference sequence). The CDR3 has 14 residues. This CDR3 is CSAPDTQKQETQYF. The DNA of the CDR3 is TGCAGTGCGCCTGACACACAGAAGCAAGAGACCCAGTACTTC.

The chain recombines TRBV20-1 with TRBJ2-7; maybe TRBD2 (6 bases). Germline V gene sequence: CDR1 DFQATT, CDR2 SNEGSKA (reference sequence). V dropped 5 bases and J dropped 6 bases, with 20 bases sitting between them. This CDR3 contains 14 residues. CDR3 protein: CSAPYRLGRGEQYF. CDR3 DNA sequence: TGCAGTGCTCCATACCGACTAGGTCGGGGCGAGCAGTACTTC.

The chain has TRBV27 and TRBJ2-1, with 8 bases fitting TRBD1. Trimming took 6 bases from V and 8 from J; bases not matched to a gene: 15. The CDR3 runs to 16 residues. Germline values: CDR1 MNHEY, CDR2 SMNVEV (reference sequence). The chain's CDR3 is CASSPSSGGLEYEQFF. In DNA, the CDR3 is TGTGCCAGCAGCCCCTCCTCAGGGGGCTTGGAGTATGAGCAGTTCTTC.

This clonotype was seen ten or more times. The chain links TRBV7-8 to TRBJ2-7; D unclear. V gave up 5 bases and J gave up 2 bases, with 10 bases separating them. Per the germline V gene, CDR1 is SGHVS and CDR2 is FQNEAQ. The length of the CDR3 is 13 residues. The CDR3, as DNA: TGTGCCAGCAGCCGTACAGTGGCCTACGAGCAGTACTTC. Amino acids: CASSRTVAYEQYF.

This clonotype was counted ten times or more. This chain connects TRBV11-2 to TRBJ1-2; 9 bases match TRBD1. After removal of 7 bases from V and 4 bases from J, the junction contained 7 bases not matched to a gene. Per germline, CDR1 SGHAT and CDR2 FQNNGV. The CDR3 runs to 14 residues. CDR3 sequence: CASTSGQGFYGYTF. The CDR3 bases are TGTGCCAGCACCTCCGGACAGGGGTTCTATGGCTACACCTTC.

This clonotype has more than one count but fewer than ten. This chain uses TRBV4-2 with TRBJ2-3; TRBD1 matches at 7 bases. V shed 5 bases, J shed 2 bases, and the junction held 7 bases outside the gene matches. Germline V CDR1 and CDR2: LGHNA, YNFKEQ. The CDR3 extends over 15 amino acids. The CDR3 loop is CASSKSTGDTDTQYF. The CDR3 nucleotides are TGTGCCAGCAGCAAGTCCACAGGGGACACAGATACGCAGTATTTT.

There are many counts of this clonotype. This chain joins TRBV3-1 and TRBJ2-7; either TRBD1 or TRBD2 may fit D (5 bases each). Germline values: CDR1 LGHDT, CDR2 YNNKEL (reference sequence). The germline V and J ends were trimmed by 0 bases and 6 bases, with 15 bases remaining between them. The CDR3 is 15 amino acids. The CDR3 loop reads CASSQDNSAGAEQYF. The CDR3 nucleotides are TGTGCCAGCAGCCAAGATAACAGCGCCGGGGCCGAGCAGTACTTC.

In this sample, this clonotype turned up a few times. This chain joins TRBV29-1 and TRBJ2-3; D is uncertain. CDR3 length equals 12 residues. V lost 8 bases, J lost 0 bases, and 9 bases lay in between. CDR1 SQVTM and CDR2 ANQGSEA come from the germline V gene. The CDR3 nucleotides read TGCAGCTTGGAGTCCAGCACAGATACGCAGTATTTT. Translating gives CSLESSTDTQYF.

This clonotype was observed at least ten times. This chain connects TRBV5-1 to TRBJ2-3, with TRBD2 as a possible D gene (6 bases). The CDR3 runs to 14 residues. Germline CDR1 and CDR2: SGHRS and YFSETQ. Trimming took off 0 bases at V and 9 bases at J, with 14 bases between the two ends. The CDR3 DNA follows: TGCGCCAGCAGCTTGGATCGCGGGGTAGACACGCAGTATTTT. The encoded protein is CASSLDRGVDTQYF.

There are many counts of this clonotype. This chain links TRBV19 with TRBJ1-2; D possibly corresponds to TRBD1 (6 bases). Germline V gene sequence: CDR1 LNHDA, CDR2 SQIVND (reference sequence). The ends were cut back, 5 bases at V and 7 bases at J, with 14 bases in the middle. The CDR3 loop spans 13 amino acids. The chain's CDR3 is CASSPSTGSGYTF. The DNA for the CDR3 is TGTGCCAGTAGTCCGTCGACAGGAAGTGGCTACACCTTC.

This clonotype was counted many times. The rearrangement links TRBV10-2 to TRBJ1-5; TRBD1 is a possible D gene (5 bases). Germline V gene lookup returns CDR1 WSHSY and CDR2 SAAADI. Trimming left V 8 bases short and J 0 bases short, with 11 bases between. This CDR3 has 14 amino acids. The DNA for the CDR3 is TGCGCCAGCGACCGACAGTATAGCAATCAGCCCCAGCATTTT. Its translation: CASDRQYSNQPQHF.

Ten or more counts support this clonotype. This chain connects TRBV27 to TRBJ2-3; 8 bases align to TRBD2. From germline, CDR1 is MNHEY and CDR2 SMNVEV (reference sequence). The CDR3 runs to 15 residues. J lost 7 bases, V lost 8 bases, and 14 bases had no gene match. The CDR3 loop is CASGRGVVPSNTQYF. CDR3 in DNA: TGTGCCAGCGGGCGGGGGGTGGTACCTTCGAATACGCAGTATTTT.

This clonotype was found a few times. This chain connects TRBV18 to TRBJ2-3; TRBD2 aligns across 8 bases. The germline CDR1 and CDR2 sequences are KGHSH and LQKENI. The V gene end was trimmed by 4 bases and the J gene end by 5 bases; junction bases not matched to a gene: 8. The CDR3 covers 15 residues. CDR3: CASSLLAVDVDTQYF. CDR3 in DNA: TGTGCCAGCTCACTACTAGCGGTGGATGTAGATACGCAGTATTTT.

This clonotype appeared many times. The chain joins TRBV20-1 to TRBJ1-4; TRBD1 might be the D (6 bases). CDR3 length: 13 residues. The germline V gene encodes CDR1 DFQATT and CDR2 SNEGSKA (reference sequence). This CDR3 is CSVGGLPVGKLFF. DNA for the CDR3: TGCAGCGTAGGGGGACTCCCCGTGGGAAAACTGTTTTTT.

The chain has TRBV11-2 and TRBJ2-5; TRBD1 agrees at 8 bases. Germline loops: CDR1 SGHAT, CDR2 FQNNGV. The CDR3 runs to 16 residues. Losses at the gene ends were 1 base for V and 4 bases for J; bases not matched to a gene: 8. The DNA of the CDR3 is TGTGCCAGCAGCTTAGCGCTCAGGGGGCGAGGAGAGACCCAGTACTTC. Amino acid sequence: CASSLALRGRGETQYF.

The table lists this clonotype with a few counts. The genes are TRBV18 and TRBJ2-1; tentatively, D is TRBD1 or TRBD2 (5 bases each). The CDR3 is 14 residues long. Between the trimmed V and J ends, which lost 3 bases and 7 bases, there was a span of 13 bases. The germline V gene has CDR1 KGHSH and CDR2 LQKENI. The CDR3 DNA sequence: TGTGCCAGCTCACCGTCCGGGGCCTTGAATGAGCAGTTCTTC. Residues: CASSPSGALNEQFF.

There are many counts of this clonotype. CDR3 nucleotide sequence: TGTGCCAGCAGCTTAACCGGCGCCTTTAATTCACCCCTCCACTTT. Amino acid sequence: CASSLTGAFNSPLHF. This chain links TRBV7-3 with TRBJ1-6; no clear D gene. Trimming pared 0 bases from V and 6 bases from J, leaving 9 bases between. Looked up from germline, CDR1 is SGHTA and CDR2 is FQGTGA. The CDR3 spans 15 residues.

This clonotype was seen ten or more times. The rearrangement joins TRBV5-6 to TRBJ2-5; tentatively, D is TRBD2 (5 bases). Trimming removed 5 bases at V and 7 bases at J, with 9 bases between. The germline V gene has CDR1 SGHDT and CDR2 YYEEEE. The CDR3 spans 11 residues. The CDR3, as DNA: TGTGCCAGCAGAGGAGGAGGGACCCAGTACTTC. Encoded protein: CASRGGGTQYF.